The T cell receptor (beta chain) under discussion was sequenced for a study of T cells in Graves' hyperthyroidism and ophthalmopathy. Amplification targeted TCR beta CDR3 regions from RNA transcripts. RT-PCR in the first round (using the HTBI primer set) targeted the TCR CDR3. TCRdb re-derived calls from the multiplex PCR reads in MiXCR, one entry per CDR3 protein. The table records under 450,000 distinct CDR3 sequences, about 14% of them present only once. V trimming: 4 bases; J trimming: 6 bases; junction bases outside the gene matches: 14. This CDR3 is built from 16 residues. Germline values: CDR1 SGHAT, CDR2 FQNNGV.

J is TRBJ1-2 and V is TRBV11-2; 7 bases match TRBD1. This TCR was recovered from a man aged 25-45 years with Graves' hyperthyroidism that later progressed to Graves' ophthalmopathy. The sequenced sample was blood. DNA for the CDR3: TGTGCCAGCAGCTCGAACCGACAGGGCAAGAGGGATGGCTACACCTTC. It encodes CASSSNRQGKRDGYTF. The entire variable domain, with the rest obtained from reference TRBV11-2 and TRBJ1-2, is as follows: EAGVAQSPRYKIIEKRQSVAFWCNPISGHATLYWYQQILGQGPKLLIQFQNNGVVDDSQLPKDRFSAERLKGVDSTLKIQPAKLEDSAVYLCASSSNRQGKRDGYTFGSGTRLTVV.